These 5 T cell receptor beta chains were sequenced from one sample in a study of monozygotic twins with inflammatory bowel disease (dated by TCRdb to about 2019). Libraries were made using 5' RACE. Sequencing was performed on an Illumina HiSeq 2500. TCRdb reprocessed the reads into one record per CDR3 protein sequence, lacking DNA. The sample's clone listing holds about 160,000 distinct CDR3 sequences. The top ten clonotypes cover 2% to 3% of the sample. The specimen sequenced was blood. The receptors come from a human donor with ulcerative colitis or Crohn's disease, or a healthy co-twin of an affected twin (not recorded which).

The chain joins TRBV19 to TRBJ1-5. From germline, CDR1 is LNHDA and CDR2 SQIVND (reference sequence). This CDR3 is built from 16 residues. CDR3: CASSMGGPWSNQPQHF.

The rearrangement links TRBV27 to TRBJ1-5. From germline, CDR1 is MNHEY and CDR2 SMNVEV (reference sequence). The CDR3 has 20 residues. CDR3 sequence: CASFPSMGTQARRGNQPQHF.

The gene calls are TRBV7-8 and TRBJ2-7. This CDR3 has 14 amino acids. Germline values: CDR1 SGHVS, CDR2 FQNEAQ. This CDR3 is CASSLGAVSYEQYF.

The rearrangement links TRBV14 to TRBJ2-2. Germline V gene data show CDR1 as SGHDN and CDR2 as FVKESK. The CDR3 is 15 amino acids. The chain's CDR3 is CASSQGLRNTGELFF.

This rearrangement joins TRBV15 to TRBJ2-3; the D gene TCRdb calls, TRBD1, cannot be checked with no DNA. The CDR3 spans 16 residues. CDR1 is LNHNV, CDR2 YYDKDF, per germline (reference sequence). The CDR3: CATKMGQGVSADTQYF.